The T cell receptor (beta chain) under discussion was sequenced for a study of cytomegalovirus exposure and HLA in healthy donors. Overall study context: Earlier sequencing of around 190 million T cells yielded around 120 million unique TCR beta sequences. Study observations and caveats: In a later analysis, at a false discovery rate of 0.05, 16,951 TCR beta sequences were associated with HLA alleles. In a later analysis, parvovirus B19, influenza, CMV and Epstein-Barr virus appeared linked to several top co-occurrence clusters.

The study ran its PCR with 60 Vbeta and 13 Jbeta primers. Original processing notes: Later analysis identified tens of millions of unique TCR beta chains, about 11 million shared. This table comes from immunoSEQ multiplex PCR, and its TCRdb copy is limited to in-frame clones, with some not included. V, J and clone size are taken as reported in that table, and D and trimming were inferred from the DNA itself. The data hold roughly 180,000 clones, with around 79% observed a single time. The CDR3 runs 13 residues. Per germline, CDR1 MNHEY and CDR2 SMNVEV (reference sequence). Trimming left V 6 bases short and J 7 bases short, with 10 bases between. Concerning this clone itself: The antigen is not known.

Sequenced material: PBMCs. The sequence was collected from a man in his fifties in good health and CMV-seropositive. The chain employs TRBV27 and TRBJ1-6; D gene ambiguous. CDR3 sequence reads: CASRSRENSPLHF. In DNA, the CDR3 is TGTGCCAGCAGGTCAAGAGAGAATTCACCCCTCCACTTT.